A selection of T cell receptor beta chains follows, all from one sample in a study of molecular identifiers for immune sequencing clone quantification. MiXCR, run by TCRdb on the PCR reads, gives a single entry per CDR3 protein. This table has 97,000 or so distinct CDR3 sequences, 30% to 35% appearing once. Sequencing was carried out using naive CD8+ T cells from blood, with Jurkat cell RNA spiked in. The receptors were sampled from a human donor in good health. Some libraries in this study had Jurkat cell RNA spiked in. The CDR3 runs from the conserved cysteine through the conserved F or W. Fields, in order: V gene, CDR3 protein.

TRBV29-1,CSVAGWVSGRSDTQYF
TRBV6-2/TRBV6-3,CASGREGAQETQYF
TRBV2,CASSEAPGQGLAGPGTGELFF
TRBV5-3,CASSSLGLALDEQFF
TRBV27,CASASYSLAKNIQYF
TRBV3-1,CASSLGAQGGLEQYF
TRBV7-8,CASSLFASGGESGETQYF
TRBV29-1,CSVGGKDFYNEQFF
TRBV5-6,CASSSGTGPYEQYF
TRBV28,CASSSTGTRYMFPDTQYF
TRBV9,CASSAEPSGRTDTQYF
TRBV4-3,CASSQDWGQDTDTQYF
TRBV12-3/TRBV12-4,CASIHPGVGTEAFF
TRBV6-5,CASREIGARAPQHF
TRBV27,CASSLSGSGSGEQFF
TRBV9,CASSFAQEPGGEKLFF
TRBV6-4,CASSEGIQETQYF